This T cell receptor beta chain was identified during a study of cytomegalovirus exposure and HLA in healthy donors. Turning to the study itself: Findings of an earlier analysis included roughly 110 million unique TCR beta sequences from 190 million or so T cells. Study conclusions and caveats: It is likely that the observed cluster of highly shared sequence variants was a sequencing artifact. Among TCR sequences, most were rare, though some public TCRs appeared in many donors. Beyond CMV serostatus, there was no information to go on about immune exposure.

The primer mix had 60 Vbeta and 13 Jbeta primers. The protocol was immunoSEQ multiplex PCR, while the TCRdb copy is restricted to in-frame clones and leaves out a portion. Found here are over 80,000 clones, about 74% of them singletons; the top ten hold over 15%. As regards this clone: The antigen remains undetermined.

The CDR3 is 12 amino acids. The junction had 3 bases not matched to a gene; V was cut back by 8 bases and J by 4 bases. Per the germline V gene, CDR1 is ENHRY and CDR2 is SYGVKD. The chain links TRBV10-3 to TRBJ1-1; 8 bases agree with TRBD1. The sequence came from a man in his sixties in good health and CMV-seropositive. Sample: PBMCs. In DNA form, the CDR3 reads TGTGCCATCCGAACAGGGGGCACTGAAGCTTTCTTT. Translated: CAIRTGGTEAFF.